This TCR beta chain was profiled in a study of human T cells and chemical hapten exposure. Study-wide background: Patients having alopecia areata, totalis or universalis were mostly female.

Trimming removed 6 bases from V and 4 bases from J, with 16 bases in between. Germline values: CDR1 MNHEY, CDR2 SVGEGT. The CDR3 loop spans 14 amino acids. TCRdb itself ran the RACE reads through MiXCR, one entry per CDR3 protein. The repertoire holds some 380,000 distinct CDR3 sequences, with around 4.8% as singletons. The time point denotes: patch test 1, 2 weeks after DPC sensitization. Treatment indicated: therapeutic diphenylcyclopropenone sensitization with weekly scalp DPC. This TCR came from a woman aged 50 to 60 with alopecia areata. Some clones in this sample may be carry-over from other donors' samples. This chain connects TRBV6-2 or TRBV6-3 to TRBJ2-7; D may match TRBD1 or TRBD2 (5 bases each). Sample: whole blood, taken in connection with sensitization to the hapten diphenylcyclopropenone (DPC). CDR3 loop: CASSVGTANYEQYF. The CDR3 bases are TGTGCCAGCAGCGTAGGGACGGCTAATTACGAGCAGTACTTC.